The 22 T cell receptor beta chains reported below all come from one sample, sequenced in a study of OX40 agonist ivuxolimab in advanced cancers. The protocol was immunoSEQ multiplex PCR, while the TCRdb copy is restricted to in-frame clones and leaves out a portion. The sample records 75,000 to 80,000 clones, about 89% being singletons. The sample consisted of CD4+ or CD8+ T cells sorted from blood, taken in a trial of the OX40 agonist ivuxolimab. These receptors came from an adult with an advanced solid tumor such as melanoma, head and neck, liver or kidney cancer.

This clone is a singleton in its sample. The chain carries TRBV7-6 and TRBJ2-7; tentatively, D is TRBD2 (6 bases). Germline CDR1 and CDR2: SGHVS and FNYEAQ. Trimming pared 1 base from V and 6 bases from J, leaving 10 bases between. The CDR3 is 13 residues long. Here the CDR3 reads CASSLGGTGEQYF. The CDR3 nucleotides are TGTGCCAGCAGCTTAGGTGGGACTGGCGAGCAGTACTTC. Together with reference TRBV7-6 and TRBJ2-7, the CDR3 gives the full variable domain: GAGVSQSPRYKVTKRGQDVALRCDPISGHVSLYWYRQALGQGPEFLTYFNYEAQQDKSGLPNDRFSAERPEGSISTLTIQRTEQRDSAMYRCASSLGGTGEQYFGPGTRLTVT.

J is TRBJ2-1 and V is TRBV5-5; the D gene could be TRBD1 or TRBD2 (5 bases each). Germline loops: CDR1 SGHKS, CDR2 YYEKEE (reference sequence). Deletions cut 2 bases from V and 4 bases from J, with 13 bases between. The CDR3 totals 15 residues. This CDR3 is CASSFLRGAYNEQFF. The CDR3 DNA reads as TGTGCCAGCAGCTTCCTCCGGGGCGCTTACAATGAGCAGTTCTTC.

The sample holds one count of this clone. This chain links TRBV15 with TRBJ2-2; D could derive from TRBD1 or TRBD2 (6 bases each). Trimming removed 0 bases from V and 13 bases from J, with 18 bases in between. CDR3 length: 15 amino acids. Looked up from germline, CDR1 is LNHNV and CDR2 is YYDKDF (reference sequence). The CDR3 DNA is TGTGCCACCAGCAGAGAACGACAGGTGGGAGGAAGGCTGTTTTTT. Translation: CATSRERQVGGRLFF.

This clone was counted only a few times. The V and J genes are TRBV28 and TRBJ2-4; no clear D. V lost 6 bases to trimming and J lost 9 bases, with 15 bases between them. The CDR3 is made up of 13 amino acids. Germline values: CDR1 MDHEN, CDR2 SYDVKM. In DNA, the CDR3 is TGTGCCAGCAGCCGACCTCCCCGCGGCATTCAGTACTTC. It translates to CASSRPPRGIQYF.

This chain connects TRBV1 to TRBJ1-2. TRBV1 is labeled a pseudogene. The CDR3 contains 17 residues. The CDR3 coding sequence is TGCACCAGCAGCCAAGACAGCGGCGGAGGGGACGATCGTGGCTACACCTTC. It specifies CTSSQDSGGGDDRGYTF.

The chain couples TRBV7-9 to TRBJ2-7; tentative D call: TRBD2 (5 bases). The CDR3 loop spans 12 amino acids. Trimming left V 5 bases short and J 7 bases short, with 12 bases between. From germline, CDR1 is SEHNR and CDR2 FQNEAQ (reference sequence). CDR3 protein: CASSPSRGEQYF. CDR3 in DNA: TGTGCCAGCAGCCCATCCCGCGGGGAGCAGTACTTC.

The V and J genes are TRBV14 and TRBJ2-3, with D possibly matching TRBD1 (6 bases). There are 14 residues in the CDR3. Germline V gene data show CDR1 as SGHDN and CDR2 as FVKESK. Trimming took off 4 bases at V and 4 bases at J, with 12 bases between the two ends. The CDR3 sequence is CASSRSGVADTQYF. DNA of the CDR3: TGTGCCAGCAGCCGGTCAGGGGTCGCAGATACGCAGTATTTT.

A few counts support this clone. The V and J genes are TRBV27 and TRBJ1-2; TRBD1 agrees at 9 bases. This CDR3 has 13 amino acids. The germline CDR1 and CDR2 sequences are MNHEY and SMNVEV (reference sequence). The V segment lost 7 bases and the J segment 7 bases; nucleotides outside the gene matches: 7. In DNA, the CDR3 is TGTGCCAGCAAACGGACAGGGGTGAGTGGCTACACCTTC. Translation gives CASKRTGVSGYTF.

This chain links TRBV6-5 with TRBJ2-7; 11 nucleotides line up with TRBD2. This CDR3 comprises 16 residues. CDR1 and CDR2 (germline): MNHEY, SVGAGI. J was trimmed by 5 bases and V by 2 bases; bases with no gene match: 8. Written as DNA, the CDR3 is TGTGCCAGCAGTTACCCGGGGGGTAGCGGGAGGGACGAGCAGTACTTC. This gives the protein CASSYPGGSGRDEQYF.

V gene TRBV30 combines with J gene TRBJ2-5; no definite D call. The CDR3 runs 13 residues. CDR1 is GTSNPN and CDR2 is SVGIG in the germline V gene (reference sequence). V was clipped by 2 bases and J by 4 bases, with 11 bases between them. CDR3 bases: TGTGCCTGGAGTCCCACCGCTCGAGAGACCCAGTACTTC. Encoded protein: CAWSPTARETQYF.

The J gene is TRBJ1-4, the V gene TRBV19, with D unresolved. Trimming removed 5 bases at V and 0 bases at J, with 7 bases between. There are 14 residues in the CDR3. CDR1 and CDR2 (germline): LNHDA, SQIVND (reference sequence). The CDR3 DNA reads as TGTGCCAGTAGTGCCTCCACAACTAATGAAAAACTGTTTTTT. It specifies CASSASTTNEKLFF.

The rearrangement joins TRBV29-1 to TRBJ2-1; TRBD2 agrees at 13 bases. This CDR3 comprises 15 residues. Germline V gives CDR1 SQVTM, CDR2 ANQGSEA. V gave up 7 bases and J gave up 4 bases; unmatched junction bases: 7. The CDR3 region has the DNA TGCAGCGCCCAACTAGCGGGAGGGCCATACAATGAGCAGTTCTTC. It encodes CSAQLAGGPYNEQFF.

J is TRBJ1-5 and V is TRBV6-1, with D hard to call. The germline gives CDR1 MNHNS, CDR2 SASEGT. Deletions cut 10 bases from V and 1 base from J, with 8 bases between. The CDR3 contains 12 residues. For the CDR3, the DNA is TGTGCCACCGTAGGGAGCAATCAGCCCCAGCATTTT. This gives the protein CATVGSNQPQHF.

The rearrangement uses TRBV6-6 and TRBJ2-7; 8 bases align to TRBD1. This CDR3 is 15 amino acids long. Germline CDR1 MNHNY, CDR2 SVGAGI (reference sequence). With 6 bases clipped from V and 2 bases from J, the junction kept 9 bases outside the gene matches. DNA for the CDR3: TGTGCCAGCAGACCCCCGCGACAGGGGACCTACGAGCAGTACTTC. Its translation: CASRPPRQGTYEQYF.

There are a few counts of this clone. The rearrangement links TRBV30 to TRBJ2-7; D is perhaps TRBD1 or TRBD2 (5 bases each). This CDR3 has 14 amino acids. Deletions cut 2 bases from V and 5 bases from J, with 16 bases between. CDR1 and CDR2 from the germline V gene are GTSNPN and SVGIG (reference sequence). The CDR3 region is CAWSTGPSTHEQYF. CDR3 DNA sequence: TGTGCCTGGAGTACGGGACCCTCGACTCACGAGCAGTACTTC.

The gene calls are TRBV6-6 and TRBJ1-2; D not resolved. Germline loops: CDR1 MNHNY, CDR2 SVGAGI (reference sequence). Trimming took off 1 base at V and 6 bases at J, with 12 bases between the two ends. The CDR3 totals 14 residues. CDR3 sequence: CASSYLPESDGYTF. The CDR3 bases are TGTGCCAGCAGTTACTTGCCTGAATCGGATGGCTACACCTTC.

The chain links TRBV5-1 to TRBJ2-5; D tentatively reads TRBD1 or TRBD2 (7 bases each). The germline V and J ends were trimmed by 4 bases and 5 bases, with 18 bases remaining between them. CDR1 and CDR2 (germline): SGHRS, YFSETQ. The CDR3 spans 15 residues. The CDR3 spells CASSPRGGGGETQYF. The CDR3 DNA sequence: TGCGCCAGCAGCCCCAGGGGGGGAGGCGGGGAGACCCAGTACTTC.

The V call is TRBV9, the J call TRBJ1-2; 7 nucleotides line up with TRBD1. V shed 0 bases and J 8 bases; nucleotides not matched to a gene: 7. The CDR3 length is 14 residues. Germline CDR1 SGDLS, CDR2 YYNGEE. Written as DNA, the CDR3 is TGTGCCAGCAGCGTAGCGGGTACAGGGGAAGGCTACACCTTC. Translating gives CASSVAGTGEGYTF.

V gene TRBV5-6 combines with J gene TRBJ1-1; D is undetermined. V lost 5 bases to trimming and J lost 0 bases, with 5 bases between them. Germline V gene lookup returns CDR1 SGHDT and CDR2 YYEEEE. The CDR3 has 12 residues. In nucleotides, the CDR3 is TGTGCCAGCAGTGGCATGAACACTGAAGCTTTCTTT. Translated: CASSGMNTEAFF.

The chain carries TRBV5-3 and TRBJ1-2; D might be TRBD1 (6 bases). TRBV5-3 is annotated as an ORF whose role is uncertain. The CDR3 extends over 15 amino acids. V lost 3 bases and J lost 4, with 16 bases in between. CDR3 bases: TGTGCCAGAAGCTCCGATCGGGGGCCAATCTATGGCTACACCTTC. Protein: CARSSDRGPIYGYTF.

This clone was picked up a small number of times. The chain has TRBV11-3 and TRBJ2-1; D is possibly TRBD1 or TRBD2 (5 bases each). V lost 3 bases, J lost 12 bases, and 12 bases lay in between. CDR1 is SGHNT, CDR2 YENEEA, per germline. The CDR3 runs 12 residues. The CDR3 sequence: CASSFSGTGQFF. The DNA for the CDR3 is TGTGCCAGCAGCTTCTCGGGGACGGGGCAGTTCTTC. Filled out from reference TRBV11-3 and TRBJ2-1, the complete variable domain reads EAGVVQSPRYKIIEKKQPVAFWCNPISGHNTLYWYLQNLGQGPELLIRYENEEAVDDSQLPKDRFSAERLKGVDSTLKIQPAELGDSAVYLCASSFSGTGQFFGPGTRLTVL.

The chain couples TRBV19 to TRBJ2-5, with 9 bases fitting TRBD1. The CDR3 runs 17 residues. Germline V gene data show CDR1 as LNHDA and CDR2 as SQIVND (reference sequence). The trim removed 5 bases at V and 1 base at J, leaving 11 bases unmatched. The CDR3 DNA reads TGTGCCAGTAGTGCGGGGACAGGGTCCCCATCCCAAGAGACCCAGTACTTC. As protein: CASSAGTGSPSQETQYF.